The present entry profiles one TCR beta chain with its context. Antigen unknown. These data are taken from a study of tumor-infiltrating lymphocytes in localized non-small cell lung cancer. Study overall: The cohort mixed smokers and never-smokers, several histologies, and some post-neoadjuvant-chemotherapy samples.

Trimming removed 4 bases from V and 2 bases from J, with 9 bases in between. Germline CDR1 and CDR2: SGHRS and YFSETQ. This CDR3 is 13 amino acids long. Assay: immunoSEQ multiplex PCR; the TCRdb copy retains only in-frame clones and omits some. The sample shows about 8,400 clones, 79% of them seen only once. Whole-study results and caveats: Each assay used a separate piece of the same tissue. Available tissue quantity limited TCR sequencing to a patient subset. Compared with uninvolved lung, tumors showed higher T cell infiltration by TCRbeta sequencing.

The material sequenced was uninvolved lung tissue not adjacent to the tumor. V gene TRBV5-1 combines with J gene TRBJ2-5; D gene unclear. This TCR came from a human donor with non-small cell lung cancer. For the CDR3, the DNA is TGCGCCAGCAGCGGAGCGTTACAAGAGACCCAGTACTTC. As protein: CASSGALQETQYF.